Each of the 7 T cell receptor beta chains below was sequenced from the same sample in a study of blood T cell repertoires in COVID-19 (dated by TCRdb to about 2020). The library relied on the immunoSEQ multiplex PCR assay. This immuneACCESS table, as held by TCRdb, lists in-frame sequences with V and J called but not all clones. Of the missing ones, under half trace to an unresolved V gene in checked studies; the others have no known cause. The sample table lists about 64,000 clones, 88% of them with a count of one. The top ten clonotypes cover 43% of the sample. The sample comprised peripheral blood. The receptor source for this set is a woman aged 60-75 years with COVID-19, enrolled during active disease.

V usage is TRBV7-2 and J usage is TRBJ2-1; a weak D match, TRBD1 (5 bases). Trimming shortened V by 3 bases and J by 6 bases, and 12 bases separated the two germline ends. CDR1 and CDR2 (germline): SGHTA, FQGNSA. The CDR3 consists of 14 residues. The CDR3: CASSFLQGSNEQFF. DNA for the CDR3: TGTGCCAGCAGCTTTCTTCAGGGTTCCAATGAGCAGTTCTTC.

The chain recombines TRBV28 with TRBJ2-7; TRBD2 is a possible D gene (5 bases). Germline V CDR1 and CDR2: MDHEN, SYDVKM. Trimming stripped 6 bases from V and 7 bases from J, with 22 bases between. This CDR3 is 15 amino acids long. The DNA of the CDR3 is TGTGCCAGCAGCTTGGAACTAGGGATCCTTCGGGAGCAGTACTTC. Amino acids: CASSLELGILREQYF.

V is TRBV27 and J is TRBJ1-6; D unresolved. Germline CDR1 and CDR2: MNHEY and SMNVEV (reference sequence). The V and J ends lost 3 bases and 8 bases respectively, with 17 bases between them. The CDR3 consists of 16 residues. The CDR3 DNA sequence: TGTGCCAGCAGTTTCTCCCCTTCCCGGAGGGATTCACCCCTCCACTTT. It translates to CASSFSPSRRDSPLHF.

This clone was seen only once. The gene calls are TRBV7-8 and TRBJ1-4; TRBD1 matches at 8 bases. CDR1 SGHVS and CDR2 FQNEAQ come from the germline V gene. With V trimmed by 5 bases and J by 8 bases, 16 bases remained unmatched. CDR3 size: 17 residues. This CDR3 is CASSPGTGFDWGEKLFF. The CDR3 region has the DNA TGTGCCAGCAGCCCAGGGACAGGATTCGATTGGGGGGAAAAACTGTTTTTT. Full variable domain (missing parts from reference TRBV7-8 and TRBJ1-4): GAGVSQSPRYKVAKRGQDVALRCDPISGHVSLFWYQQALGQGPEFLTYFQNEAQLDKSGLPSDRFFAERPEGSVSTLKIQRTQQEDSAVYLCASSPGTGFDWGEKLFFGSGTQLSVL.

The J gene is TRBJ2-2, the V gene TRBV30; TRBD1 is a possible D gene (5 bases). CDR1 and CDR2 from the germline V gene are GTSNPN and SVGIG (reference sequence). This CDR3 contains 12 residues. Between the trimmed V and J ends, which lost 5 bases and 1 base, there was a span of 5 bases. For the CDR3, the DNA is TGTGCCTGGCAGGGGAACACCGGGGAGCTGTTTTTT. This gives the protein CAWQGNTGELFF.

V is TRBV7-2 and J is TRBJ1-5; D is possibly TRBD1 (5 bases). CDR3 length: 16 amino acids. V was clipped by 1 base and J by 4 bases, with 14 bases between them. The germline V gene has CDR1 SGHTA and CDR2 FQGNSA. The CDR3, as DNA: TGTGCCAGCAGCTTAGGGCCCCCGGGGGGGAATCAGCCCCAGCATTTT. Translating it yields CASSLGPPGGNQPQHF.

The rearrangement uses TRBV3-1 (or the pseudogene TRBV3-2) and TRBJ2-5; 11 bases agree with TRBD2. Germline V gene lookup returns CDR1 LGHDT and CDR2 YNNKEL (reference sequence). Trimming cost V 1 base and J 5 bases; bases outside gene matches: 9. CDR3 length: 17 amino acids. CDR3 amino acids: CASSQGALAGGLETQYF. The CDR3 bases are TGTGCCAGCAGCCAAGGGGCGCTAGCGGGAGGCTTGGAGACCCAGTACTTC.